This T cell receptor (beta chain) derives from a study of T cells after yellow fever vaccination. This clonotype was detected many times. Antigen: not known. The authors made TCR cDNA by 5'RACE template switching, adding a universal primer site and UMIs. TCRdb re-derived calls from the 5' RACE reads in MiXCR, one entry per CDR3 protein. The sample includes approximately 93,000 distinct CDR3 sequences, roughly 5.2% of them seen just once. This CDR3 region has 13 residues. Looked up from germline, CDR1 is SEHNR and CDR2 is FQNEAQ (reference sequence). Unmatched junction bases numbered 4, after V lost 8 bases and J lost 2 bases. Regarding the study as a whole: Shared CD4/CD8 clonotypes were a small share, likely from convergent recombination. High-abundance clonotypes from the bulk population could contaminate FACS-sorted repertoires. Post-booster repertoires contained most primary-vaccination clones again (about 95% CD4, about 90% CD8).

The TCR comes from a man younger than 35 who received the YFV17D yellow fever vaccine. This chain uses TRBV7-9 with TRBJ2-3; 7 positions agree with TRBD1. Sample: CD8+ T cells sorted from PBMCs, taken 10 days after the yellow fever booster vaccination. CDR3 nucleotides: TGTGCCAGCCTACAGGGGCCCACAGATACGCAGTATTTT. Translated, it gives CASLQGPTDTQYF.